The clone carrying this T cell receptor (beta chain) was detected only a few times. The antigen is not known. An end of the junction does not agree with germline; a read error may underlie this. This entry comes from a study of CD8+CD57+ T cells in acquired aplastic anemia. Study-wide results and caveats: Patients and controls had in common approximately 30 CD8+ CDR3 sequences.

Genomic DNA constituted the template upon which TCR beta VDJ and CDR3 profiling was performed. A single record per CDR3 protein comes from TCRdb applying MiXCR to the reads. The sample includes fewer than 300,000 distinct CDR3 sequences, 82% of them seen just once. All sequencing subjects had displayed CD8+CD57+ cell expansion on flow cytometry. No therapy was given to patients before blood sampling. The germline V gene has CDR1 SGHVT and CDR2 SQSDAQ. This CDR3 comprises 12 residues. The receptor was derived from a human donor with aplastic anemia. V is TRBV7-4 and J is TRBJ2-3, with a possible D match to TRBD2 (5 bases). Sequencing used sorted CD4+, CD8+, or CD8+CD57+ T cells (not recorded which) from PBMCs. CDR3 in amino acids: CASSLAGDTQNF. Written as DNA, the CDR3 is TGTGCCAGCAGCTTAGCGGGAGATACCCAGAATTTT.